One and the same sample provided the 7 T cell receptor beta chains below, sequenced in a study of T cells in Graves' hyperthyroidism and ophthalmopathy. RNA transcripts gave rise to amplified TCR beta CDR3 regions. First-round RT-PCR targeting the TCR CDR3 was performed with the HTBI primer set. TCRdb used MiXCR to reprocess the multiplex PCR reads, holding one entry per CDR3 protein. The sample contains about 570,000 distinct CDR3 sequences, 46% of which appear only once. The sample comprised peripheral blood or thyroid tissue (not recorded which). All receptors derive from an adult woman with Graves' disease, either hyperthyroidism or ophthalmopathy (not recorded which).

The sample holds many counts of this clonotype. The chain carries TRBV6-1 and TRBJ2-7, with D possibly TRBD2 on 6 matching bases. This CDR3 comprises 15 residues. The V and J ends lost 6 bases and 7 bases respectively, with 22 bases between them. Germline V lookup: CDR1 MNHNS, CDR2 SASEGT. CDR3 protein: CASSDTGTRRDEQYF. In DNA form, the CDR3 reads TGTGCCAGCAGCGATACCGGGACCAGGCGGGATGAGCAGTACTTC.

This clonotype came up many times. This chain joins TRBV15 and TRBJ1-5; D is ambiguous. CDR3 size: 14 residues. CDR1 LNHNV and CDR2 YYDKDF come from the germline V gene (reference sequence). V lost 0 bases, J lost 0 bases, and 3 bases lay in between. CDR3 in amino acids: CATSRDFSNQPQHF. The CDR3 nucleotides read TGTGCCACCAGCAGAGATTTTAGCAATCAGCCCCAGCATTTT.

In its sample, this clonotype was seen a few times. The rearrangement joins TRBV7-2 to TRBJ2-2; possible D gene TRBD1, 6 bases. The CDR3 contains 15 residues. The germline V gene encodes CDR1 SGHTA and CDR2 FQGNSA. V was shortened by 6 bases and J by 5 bases, with 16 bases between the two germline ends. The CDR3 DNA follows: TGTGCCAGCAGTCCAACCCTCGGGACAACCGGGGAGCTGTTTTTT. Its translation is CASSPTLGTTGELFF. The whole variable domain, filled in from reference TRBV7-2 and TRBJ2-2, reads GAGVSQSPSNKVTEKGKDVELRCDPISGHTALYWYRQSLGQGLEFLIYFQGNSAPDKSGLPSDRFSAERTGGSVSTLTIQRTQQEDSAVYLCASSPTLGTTGELFFGEGSRLTVL.

This clonotype was picked up one time. A read error may produce the germline difference seen at one junction end. This chain connects TRBV7-9 to TRBJ2-7; D is uncertain. The CDR3 loop spans 12 amino acids. Germline V lookup: CDR1 SEHNR, CDR2 FQNEAQ (reference sequence). The CDR3 reads CASGPAAYGQYF. The CDR3 nucleotides read TGTGCCAGCGGCCCAGCCGCCTACGGGCAGTACTTC.

The chain recombines TRBV2 with TRBJ2-3, with TRBD2 matching 12 bases. Unmatched junction bases numbered 12, after V lost 2 bases and J lost 6 bases. This CDR3 spans 18 amino acids. Looked up from germline, CDR1 is SNHLY and CDR2 is FYNNEI. CDR3 bases: TGTGCCAGCAGTGAAATCGGTATCCTAGCGGGAGGGTTGGATACGCAGTATTTT. The encoded protein is CASSEIGILAGGLDTQYF.

As for this clonotype: The junction shows a germline mismatch at one end, possibly a read error. The chain joins TRBV7-9 to TRBJ2-2; the D gene is possibly TRBD2 (5 bases). The germline V gene encodes CDR1 SEHNR and CDR2 FQNEAQ (reference sequence). This CDR3 has 16 amino acids. The CDR3 region is CASSLARSINTGELSW. CDR3 nucleotides: TGTGCCAGCAGCTTAGCCCGGAGCATAAACACCGGGGAGCTGTCTTGG.

In this sample, this clonotype turned up many times. Given a much more abundant clone one base away, this may be a read error. The CDR3, as DNA: TGTGCCAGCAGTGACTTAACGGGACAAGAGACCCGGTACTTC. Protein sequence: CASSDLTGQETRYF. V is TRBV25-1 and J is TRBJ2-5; D might be TRBD1 (6 bases). The CDR3 totals 14 residues. Per germline, CDR1 MGHDK and CDR2 SYGVNS.